The rows below give T cell receptor beta chains drawn from one sample of a study of early T cells in non-severe SARS-CoV-2 infection. TCRdb re-called the 5' RACE reads with MiXCR, one entry per CDR3 protein. The sample yields 32,000 or so distinct CDR3 sequences, under 7% seen once. Specimen: whole blood. These receptor sequences come from an adult who was a healthcare worker with PCR-confirmed SARS-CoV-2 infection or an uninfected control (not recorded which). CDR3s include the opening cysteine and the closing phenylalanine or tryptophan. Each record gives: J gene, clone size, V gene, D gene, CDR3 protein, CDR3 DNA. D genes are given only for firm matches. Clone size is stated in some rows and not others, as once, few, many or a class when expanded.

J: TRBJ1-1; size: many; V: TRBV18; D: .; CDR3: CASSPMLKAVNTEAFF; DNA: TGTGCCAGCTCACCGATGCTCAAAGCTGTGAACACTGAAGCTTTCTTT
J: TRBJ1-5; size: few; V: TRBV6-5; D: .; CDR3: CASSYSRNSNQPQHF; DNA: TGTGCCAGCAGTTACAGTCGAAATAGCAATCAGCCCCAGCATTTT
J: TRBJ2-1; size: many; V: TRBV6-2/TRBV6-3; D: .; CDR3: CASSKGLSSYNEQFF; DNA: TGTGCCAGCAGTAAGGGACTGAGCTCCTACAATGAGCAGTTCTTC
J: TRBJ2-1; size: few; V: TRBV4-3; D: TRBD2; CDR3: CASSQVASGSYEQFF; DNA: TGCGCCAGCAGCCAAGTGGCTAGCGGGAGCTATGAGCAGTTCTTC
J: TRBJ2-7; size: once; V: TRBV6-1; D: .; CDR3: CASSEAKTTPYEQYF; DNA: TGTGCCAGCAGTGAAGCGAAGACCACCCCCTACGAGCAGTACTTC
J: TRBJ2-6; size: .; V: TRBV11-2; D: .; CDR3: CASRPSGYLAFSGANVLTF; DNA: TGTGCCAGCAGGCCCTCGGGGTACTTAGCTTTCTCTGGGGCCAACGTCCTGACTTTC
J: TRBJ1-6; size: few; V: TRBV12-3/TRBV12-4; D: TRBD1; CDR3: CASSSDRDLNSPLHF; DNA: TGTGCCAGCAGTTCCGACAGGGATCTGAATTCACCCCTCCACTTT
J: TRBJ2-3; size: .; V: TRBV9; D: .; CDR3: CASSVGVSTDTQYF; DNA: TGTGCCAGCAGCGTGGGCGTCTCCACAGATACGCAGTATTTT
J: TRBJ2-7; size: many; V: TRBV11-2; D: .; CDR3: CASSFGARAWDYEQYF; DNA: TGTGCCAGCAGCTTCGGGGCGCGGGCGTGGGATTACGAGCAGTACTTC
J: TRBJ1-2; size: many; V: TRBV19; D: .; CDR3: CASSRVGYGYTF; DNA: TGTGCCAGTAGCAGGGTTGGCTATGGCTACACCTTC
J: TRBJ1-6; size: many; V: TRBV2; D: .; CDR3: CASNSDRRSPLHF; DNA: TGTGCCAGCAACTCCGACCGTCGGTCACCCCTCCACTTT
J: TRBJ2-7; size: many; V: TRBV5-1; D: TRBD1; CDR3: CASSPGTGYHEQYF; DNA: TGCGCCAGCAGCCCTGGGACAGGGTATCACGAGCAGTACTTC
J: TRBJ2-7; size: few; V: TRBV11-2; D: TRBD2; CDR3: CASSLSPAGGPYEQYF; DNA: TGTGCCAGCAGCTTATCTCCAGCGGGAGGGCCCTACGAGCAGTACTTC
J: TRBJ2-1; size: few; V: TRBV28; D: .; CDR3: CASRSPGLAYNEQFF; DNA: TGTGCCAGCAGGAGCCCGGGACTTGCGTACAATGAGCAGTTCTTC
J: TRBJ2-2; size: .; V: TRBV7-8; D: .; CDR3: CASKGDGELFF; DNA: TGTGCCAGCAAAGGTGACGGGGAGCTGTTTTTT
J: TRBJ2-5; size: .; V: TRBV6-6; D: .; CDR3: CASQYQETQYF; DNA: TGTGCCAGCCAATACCAAGAGACCCAGTACTTC
J: TRBJ1-1; size: .; V: TRBV20-1; D: .; CDR3: CSASPNTEAFF; DNA: TGCAGTGCTAGCCCGAACACTGAAGCTTTCTTT
J: TRBJ1-1; size: few; V: TRBV3-1; D: .; CDR3: CASSQGIGTEAFF; DNA: TGTGCCAGCAGCCAAGGAATTGGGACAGAAGCTTTCTTT
J: TRBJ1-1; size: many; V: TRBV2; D: .; CDR3: CASAGALATEAFF; DNA: TGTGCCAGCGCGGGGGCGCTTGCCACTGAAGCTTTCTTT
J: TRBJ2-3; size: .; V: TRBV6-6; D: TRBD2; CDR3: CASSIRLAGGADTQYF; DNA: TGTGCCAGCAGTATCCGACTAGCGGGAGGGGCAGATACGCAGTATTTT
J: TRBJ1-1; size: few; V: TRBV5-1; D: .; CDR3: CASSEGTNENTEAFF; DNA: TGCGCCAGCAGCGAGGGGACAAACGAAAACACTGAAGCTTTCTTT
J: TRBJ1-6; size: many; V: TRBV7-8; D: .; CDR3: CASSLAGIRENSPLHF; DNA: TGTGCCAGCAGCTTAGCGGGTATTCGGGAGAATTCACCCCTCCACTTT
J: TRBJ2-1; size: many; V: TRBV12-3/TRBV12-4; D: .; CDR3: CASSRYPPDNEQFF; DNA: TGTGCCAGCAGTCGTTATCCCCCGGACAATGAGCAGTTCTTC
J: TRBJ2-1; size: few; V: TRBV12-3/TRBV12-4; D: .; CDR3: CASRKDSNSYNEQFF; DNA: TGTGCCAGCAGGAAAGACTCAAACTCCTACAATGAGCAGTTCTTC
J: TRBJ2-6; size: many; V: TRBV12-3/TRBV12-4; D: .; CDR3: CASRFGAARGPGANVLTF; DNA: TGTGCCAGCAGATTTGGGGCAGCGCGGGGGCCTGGGGCCAACGTCCTGACTTTC
J: TRBJ2-3; size: few; V: TRBV20-1; D: .; CDR3: CSARFTDTQYF; DNA: TGCAGTGCTAGGTTTACAGATACGCAGTATTTT
J: TRBJ2-2; size: many; V: TRBV7-6; D: .; CDR3: CASSLGGGVTGELFF; DNA: TGTGCCAGCAGCTTAGGTGGAGGGGTCACCGGGGAGCTGTTTTTT
J: TRBJ1-3; size: .; V: TRBV28; D: .; CDR3: CASSLIGTGNTIYF; DNA: TGTGCCAGCAGTTTAATAGGGACTGGAAACACCATATATTTT
J: TRBJ2-5; size: many; V: TRBV5-8; D: .; CDR3: CASSRGQIQETQYF; DNA: TGTGCCAGCAGCCGTGGGCAAATCCAAGAGACCCAGTACTTC
J: TRBJ1-5; size: many; V: TRBV28; D: .; CDR3: CASSFGQPNQPQHF; DNA: TGTGCCAGCAGTTTTGGACAGCCCAATCAGCCCCAGCATTTT
J: TRBJ2-5; size: few; V: TRBV7-8; D: .; CDR3: CASSLAPRQKKETQYF; DNA: TGTGCCAGCAGCTTAGCCCCGCGGCAGAAGAAAGAGACCCAGTACTTC
J: TRBJ2-1; size: .; V: TRBV20-1; D: TRBD2; CDR3: CSASPSGDGEQFF; DNA: TGCAGTGCTAGCCCTAGCGGCGACGGTGAGCAGTTCTTC
J: TRBJ1-5; size: many; V: TRBV20-1; D: .; CDR3: CSASRGLNQPQHF; DNA: TGCAGTGCTAGTCGGGGACTCAATCAGCCCCAGCATTTT
J: TRBJ1-3; size: medium-sized; V: TRBV28; D: .; CDR3: CASSLGGNTIYF; DNA: TGTGCCAGCAGTTTAGGTGGAAACACCATATATTTT
J: TRBJ2-1; size: few; V: TRBV5-1; D: TRBD2; CDR3: CASKGGSISYNEQFF; DNA: TGCGCCAGCAAGGGCGGGAGTATATCCTACAATGAGCAGTTCTTC
J: TRBJ1-1; size: many; V: TRBV5-1; D: .; CDR3: CASSLLPGAEAFF; DNA: TGCGCCAGCAGCTTACTTCCGGGCGCTGAAGCTTTCTTT
J: TRBJ2-1; size: many; V: TRBV20-1; D: .; CDR3: CSGLNPRDINNEQFF; DNA: TGCAGTGGTTTAAATCCCCGGGACATCAACAATGAGCAGTTCTTC
J: TRBJ1-6; size: few; V: TRBV6-5; D: TRBD1; CDR3: CASSNLRRGQNSPLHF; DNA: TGTGCCAGCAGTAACCTCCGCAGGGGGCAAAATTCACCCCTCCACTTT
J: TRBJ2-1; size: many; V: TRBV29-1; D: TRBD2; CDR3: CSVVPSGRGEQFF; DNA: TGCAGCGTTGTGCCTAGCGGGAGAGGTGAGCAGTTCTTC
J: TRBJ2-1; size: few; V: TRBV7-3; D: .; CDR3: CASSLRPATSGHNEQFF; DNA: TGTGCCAGCAGCTTACGCCCAGCAACTAGTGGACACAATGAGCAGTTCTTC
J: TRBJ2-7; size: few; V: TRBV2; D: TRBD2; CDR3: CAKGSGRAYEQYF; DNA: TGTGCCAAAGGAAGCGGGAGGGCCTACGAGCAGTACTTC
J: TRBJ1-1; size: many; V: TRBV18; D: TRBD1; CDR3: CASSLTGTDMNTEAFF; DNA: TGTGCCAGCTCACTAACCGGGACAGACATGAACACTGAAGCTTTCTTT
J: TRBJ1-2; size: many; V: TRBV20-1; D: .; CDR3: CSARRVGATYGYTF; DNA: TGCAGTGCTAGGCGAGTCGGGGCGACCTATGGCTACACCTTC
J: TRBJ2-7; size: many; V: TRBV20-1; D: TRBD2; CDR3: CSAIFSSGRREQYF; DNA: TGCAGTGCTATTTTCTCCAGCGGGAGACGAGAGCAGTACTTC
J: TRBJ2-1; size: .; V: TRBV12-3/TRBV12-4; D: .; CDR3: CASRPGTWINEQFF; DNA: TGTGCCAGCAGGCCCGGGACTTGGATTAATGAGCAGTTCTTC
J: TRBJ2-2; size: few; V: TRBV4-3; D: .; CDR3: CASSADSNTGELFF; DNA: TGCGCCAGCAGCGCGGACAGTAACACCGGGGAGCTGTTTTTT
J: TRBJ1-2; size: .; V: TRBV7-2; D: TRBD1; CDR3: CASSAARGQANYGYTF; DNA: TGTGCCAGCAGCGCCGCAAGAGGACAGGCTAACTATGGCTACACCTTC